These 7 T cell receptor beta chains came from one sample sequenced in a study of blood T cell repertoires in COVID-19. Profiling relied on immunoSEQ multiplex PCR, and the TCRdb table lists in-frame clones only, not all of them. The data show over 110,000 clones, 80% seen once. Material: peripheral blood. The receptors stem from a man aged 70 or older who had recovered from COVID-19.

This clone was found a few times. V gene TRBV14 combines with J gene TRBJ2-3, with 11 bases matching TRBD2. With V trimmed by 3 bases and J by 5 bases, 4 bases remained unmatched. Germline V lookup: CDR1 SGHDN, CDR2 FVKESK. The CDR3 runs 15 residues. The chain's CDR3 is CASSQVTSGRDTQYF. DNA for the CDR3: TGTGCCAGCAGCCAGGTTACTAGCGGGAGAGATACGCAGTATTTT.

The V and J genes are TRBV5-6 and TRBJ2-5; 7 nucleotides agree with TRBD2. Germline V gives CDR1 SGHDT, CDR2 YYEEEE. Unmatched junction bases numbered 10, after V lost 5 bases and J lost 0 bases. CDR3 length: 16 amino acids. The CDR3 loop is CASRLLRERDQETQYF. CDR3 coding DNA: TGTGCCAGCAGGCTCTTGCGGGAGAGGGACCAAGAGACCCAGTACTTC. Together with reference TRBV5-6 and TRBJ2-5, the CDR3 gives the full variable domain: DAGVTQSPTHLIKTRGQQVTLRCSPKSGHDTVSWYQQALGQGPQFIFQYYEEEERQRGNFPDRFSGHQFPNYSSELNVNALLLGDSALYLCASRLLRERDQETQYFGPGTRLLVL.

The chain links TRBV5-6 to TRBJ2-1; possible D gene TRBD2, 5 bases. Germline V gene sequence: CDR1 SGHDT, CDR2 YYEEEE. V gave up 0 bases and J gave up 3 bases, with 10 bases separating them. The CDR3 runs to 15 residues. The CDR3 DNA is TGTGCCAGCAGCTTGGGGCCAGCGGACTACAATGAGCAGTTCTTC. This sequence encodes CASSLGPADYNEQFF.

J is TRBJ2-7 and V is TRBV3-1 (or the pseudogene TRBV3-2); 7 positions agree with TRBD2. The junction had 8 bases not matched to a gene; V was cut back by 0 bases and J by 3 bases. Germline CDR1 and CDR2: LGHDT and YNNKEL (reference sequence). The CDR3 has 16 amino acids. CDR3 in amino acids: CASSQDPGGSGYEQYF. As DNA, the CDR3 is TGTGCCAGCAGCCAAGATCCCGGCGGGAGTGGCTACGAGCAGTACTTC.

V is TRBV2 and J is TRBJ2-5; a weak D match, TRBD2 (5 bases). From germline, CDR1 is SNHLY and CDR2 FYNNEI. This CDR3 is 15 amino acids long. The V and J ends lost 4 bases and 5 bases respectively, with 17 bases between them. The CDR3 nucleotides read TGTGCCAGCAGTGGGGAGTACGGGCCCGGCGAGACCCAGTACTTC. Protein product: CASSGEYGPGETQYF.

The chain employs TRBV5-1 and TRBJ1-1, with 8 bases aligning to TRBD1. Germline V lookup: CDR1 SGHRS, CDR2 YFSETQ. The CDR3 is made up of 14 amino acids. After removal of 6 bases from V and 1 base from J, the junction contained 5 bases not matched to a gene. For the CDR3, the DNA is TGCGCCAGCACTATGACAGGGGAGAACACTGAAGCTTTCTTT. As protein: CASTMTGENTEAFF.

This rearrangement joins TRBV28 to TRBJ1-2; D is ambiguous. CDR3 length: 12 amino acids. Trimming removed 3 bases at V and 4 bases at J, with 6 bases between. Germline loops: CDR1 MDHEN, CDR2 SYDVKM. The CDR3 loop is CASSFAVYGYTF. For the CDR3, the DNA is TGTGCCAGCAGTTTCGCGGTCTATGGCTACACCTTC.